These 21 T cell receptor beta chains were all obtained from the same sample, sequenced in a study of naive and memory T cell subsets. Study-wide findings and caveats: Especially in CD8 cells, naive repertoires contained a few larger clonotypes, possibly CD45RA-re-expressing memory cells.

These receptors have no known antigen. Both TRBC1 and TRBC2 were covered by a beta constant-region primer of two equimolar oligonucleotides. The ligated cDNA underwent four PCR rounds using SP2 and nested alpha and beta constant-region primers. In TCRdb, the UMI-ligation and nested PCR reads were re-called with MiXCR into one record per CDR3 protein. This table holds some 110,000 distinct CDR3 sequences, about 15% found once. The specimen was naive CD8+ T cells from blood. The receptor set was obtained from a human donor in good health.

A few counts support this clonotype. The J gene is TRBJ2-5, the V gene TRBV27; D not resolved. V lost 6 bases to trimming and J lost 5 bases, with 13 bases between them. The CDR3 totals 13 residues. CDR1 is MNHEY, CDR2 SMNVEV, per germline (reference sequence). DNA for the CDR3: TGTGCCAGCAGAAAGGGTAATGGGGAGACCCAGTACTTC. Amino acids: CASRKGNGETQYF.

In its sample, this clonotype was seen many times. The chain recombines TRBV29-1 with TRBJ2-1; 10 nucleotides agree with TRBD2. Germline lookup yields CDR1 SQVTM and CDR2 ANQGSEA. V shed 5 bases and J 8 bases; nucleotides not matched to a gene: 9. CDR3 length: 14 residues. DNA for the CDR3: TGCAGCGTTCCCCTCCTAGCGGGAGCCGATGAGCAGTTCTTC. Its translation: CSVPLLAGADEQFF.

This clonotype came up a few times. The V gene is TRBV28, the J gene TRBJ2-3, with 8 bases identical to TRBD2. Germline CDR1 reads MDHEN; CDR2 reads SYDVKM. This CDR3 region has 16 residues. The trim removed 1 base at V and 1 base at J, leaving 4 bases unmatched. The CDR3 is CASSLSSGGRTDTQYF. The CDR3 bases are TGTGCCAGCAGTTTATCCAGCGGGGGACGCACAGATACGCAGTATTTT.

The chain employs TRBV27 and TRBJ2-7; no firm D call. This CDR3 is 14 amino acids long. CDR1 MNHEY and CDR2 SMNVEV come from the germline V gene (reference sequence). V shed 2 bases and J shed 4 bases, with 12 bases lying between them. CDR3 protein: CASSLRSLGYEQYF. The CDR3 DNA is TGTGCCAGCAGTTTACGGTCCCTCGGGTACGAGCAGTACTTC.

This clonotype was seen at least ten times. The V call is TRBV24-1, the J call TRBJ2-3; D ambiguous. The germline CDR1 and CDR2 sequences are KGHDR and SFDVKD. V lost 0 bases and J lost 7, with 4 bases in between. CDR3 size: 12 residues. CDR3 sequence (DNA): TGTGCCACCAGTGATTTGCGGAATACGCAGTATTTT. This encodes CATSDLRNTQYF.

CDR3 amino acids: CASSTINRDSAYGYTF. In DNA form, the CDR3 reads TGTGCCAGCAGTACCATAAACCGGGACAGCGCGTATGGCTACACCTTC. This rearrangement joins TRBV28 to TRBJ1-2; 7 nucleotides match TRBD1. CDR1 MDHEN and CDR2 SYDVKM come from the germline V gene. The CDR3 is made up of 16 amino acids. V lost 5 bases and J lost 5; bases outside the gene matches: 14.

The table lists this clonotype with a count of one. This rearrangement joins TRBV13 to TRBJ1-6; D uncertain. CDR1 and CDR2 from the germline V gene are PRHDT and FYEKMQ (reference sequence). The CDR3 covers 16 residues. V lost 3 bases, J lost 7 bases, and 16 bases lay in between. Here the CDR3 DNA reads TGTGCCAGCAGCTTCTCCCTCGAAAGGATCAATTCACCCCTCCACTTT. It codes for CASSFSLERINSPLHF.

The sample holds a few counts of this clonotype. This chain uses TRBV10-3 with TRBJ2-7, with TRBD1 matching 7 bases. The germline V gene has CDR1 ENHRY and CDR2 SYGVKD. CDR3 length: 15 residues. J lost 4 bases, V lost 0 bases, and 6 bases had no gene match. The CDR3 loop is CAISESGTGEYEQYF. The CDR3, as DNA: TGTGCCATCAGTGAGTCGGGAACAGGGGAGTACGAGCAGTACTTC.

The J gene is TRBJ2-7, the V gene TRBV7-9; D unresolved. In germline, CDR1 is SEHNR, CDR2 FQNEAQ (reference sequence). CDR3 length: 15 amino acids. With 6 bases removed from V and 0 bases from J, the gap between germline ends came to 15 bases. CDR3 bases: TGTGCCAGCAGTCAAGGCAGTTCTAGCTCCTACGAGCAGTACTTC. This encodes CASSQGSSSSYEQYF.

This clonotype showed up just a few times. The chain combines TRBV28 with TRBJ2-7; 8 nucleotides agree with TRBD1. J lost 4 bases, V lost 2 bases, and 4 bases had no gene match. The CDR3 contains 14 residues. CDR1 MDHEN and CDR2 SYDVKM come from the germline V gene. CDR3 loop: CASSLRGQGYEQYF. CDR3 DNA: TGTGCCAGCAGTTTACGAGGACAGGGTTACGAGCAGTACTTC.

This clonotype was seen a handful of times. The rearrangement joins TRBV27 to TRBJ1-4; 7 bases agree with TRBD1. With V trimmed by 3 bases and J by 5 bases, 0 bases remained unmatched. This CDR3 is built from 13 residues. Germline V CDR1 and CDR2: MNHEY, SMNVEV (reference sequence). CDR3 coding DNA: TGTGCCAGCAGTTTGGACAGGAATGAAAAACTGTTTTTT. Protein: CASSLDRNEKLFF.

This clonotype has a count of ten or more. V gene TRBV27 combines with J gene TRBJ2-7; TRBD2 matches 11 bases. This CDR3 contains 15 residues. Trimming removed 4 bases from V and 1 base from J; junction bases left unmatched: 3. In germline, CDR1 is MNHEY, CDR2 SMNVEV (reference sequence). For the CDR3, the DNA is TGTGCCAGCAGTTGGACTAGCGGGTTTTCCTACGAGCAGTACTTC. Translating it yields CASSWTSGFSYEQYF.

The chain links TRBV27 to TRBJ2-5, with a possible D match to TRBD1 (6 bases). The CDR3 runs to 15 residues. Germline CDR1 MNHEY, CDR2 SMNVEV (reference sequence). V gave up 5 bases and J gave up 3 bases, with 16 bases separating them. The CDR3 loop is CASSTSDRTKETQYF. As DNA, the CDR3 is TGTGCCAGCAGTACCTCCGACAGGACCAAAGAGACCCAGTACTTC.

This clonotype has ten or more counts. The gene calls are TRBV4-2 and TRBJ2-1, with TRBD2 matching 9 bases. Germline V gives CDR1 LGHNA, CDR2 YNFKEQ. The CDR3 is made up of 19 amino acids. Trimming took 3 bases from V and 9 from J; bases not matched to a gene: 21. CDR3 coding DNA: TGTGCCAGCAGCCACGCCGCCATCGGGACTAGCAAAGGTCCGGGTGAGCAGTTCTTC. It specifies CASSHAAIGTSKGPGEQFF.

The V gene is TRBV12-3 or TRBV12-4, the J gene TRBJ2-1; possible D gene TRBD2, 6 bases. The CDR3 covers 16 residues. V dropped 4 bases and J dropped 0 bases, with 13 bases sitting between them. The CDR3 DNA sequence: TGTGCCAGCAGTTCCTCAGGGACTTCCTCCTACAATGAGCAGTTCTTC. It yields the protein CASSSSGTSSYNEQFF.

The chain recombines TRBV27 with TRBJ2-2; D is ambiguous. This CDR3 contains 14 residues. Germline assignment: CDR1 MNHEY and CDR2 SMNVEV (reference sequence). Trimming took 5 bases from V and 0 from J, leaving 7 bases between them. The DNA of the CDR3 is TGTGCCAGCAGTCCCCTAGCGAACACCGGGGAGCTGTTTTTT. It is translated as CASSPLANTGELFF.

The chain joins TRBV6-6 to TRBJ1-5, with no clear D. Germline V gives CDR1 MNHNY, CDR2 SVGAGI (reference sequence). V lost 1 base, J lost 1 base, and 11 bases lay in between. This CDR3 contains 16 residues. CDR3: CASSYYGRGSNQPQHF. For the CDR3, the DNA is TGTGCCAGCAGTTACTATGGGCGCGGGAGCAATCAGCCCCAGCATTTT.

This rearrangement joins TRBV7-3 to TRBJ2-3; 9 bases line up with TRBD1. The germline V gene encodes CDR1 SGHTA and CDR2 FQGTGA. CDR3 length equals 15 residues. Trimming removed 0 bases from V and 6 bases from J; junction bases left unmatched: 4. The CDR3 nucleotides are TGTGCCAGCAGCTTAACGGGACAGGGTTCTGATACGCAGTATTTT. This sequence encodes CASSLTGQGSDTQYF.

The rearrangement links TRBV12-3 or TRBV12-4 to TRBJ1-2; 7 positions agree with TRBD1. The J segment lost 8 bases and the V segment lost 7 bases, leaving 4 bases of the junction unmatched. The length of the CDR3 is 11 residues. CDR3 sequence: CASNYRGGYTF. In DNA, the CDR3 is TGTGCCAGCAACTACAGGGGCGGCTACACCTTC.

The chain carries TRBV7-9 and TRBJ1-4, with D possibly being TRBD1 (6 bases). Germline CDR1 is SEHNR and CDR2 is FQNEAQ (reference sequence). The CDR3 is 11 residues long. V was trimmed by 5 bases and J by 13 bases, leaving 11 bases between them. Written as DNA, the CDR3 is TGTGCCAGCAGCAAACAGGGTGGACTGTTTTTT. This sequence encodes CASSKQGGLFF.

This clonotype occurred a few times. The V call is TRBV11-2, the J call TRBJ1-4, with D uncertain. V was trimmed by 0 bases and J by 2 bases, leaving 10 bases between them. Germline V gives CDR1 SGHAT, CDR2 FQNNGV. The length of the CDR3 is 16 residues. The CDR3 sequence is CASSLEGLSTNEKLFF. Here the CDR3 DNA reads TGTGCCAGCAGCTTAGAAGGTCTCTCGACTAATGAAAAACTGTTTTTT.